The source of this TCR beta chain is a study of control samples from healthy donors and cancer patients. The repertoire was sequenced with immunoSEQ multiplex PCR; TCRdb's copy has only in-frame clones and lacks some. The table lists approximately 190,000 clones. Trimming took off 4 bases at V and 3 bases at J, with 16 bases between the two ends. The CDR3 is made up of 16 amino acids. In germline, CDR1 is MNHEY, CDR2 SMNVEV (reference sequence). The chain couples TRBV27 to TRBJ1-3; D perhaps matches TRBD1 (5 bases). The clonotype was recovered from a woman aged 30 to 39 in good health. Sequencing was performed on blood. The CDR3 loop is CASSSRDPAVGNTIYF. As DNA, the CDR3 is TGTGCCAGCAGTTCCCGGGACCCCGCGGTTGGAAACACCATATATTTT.